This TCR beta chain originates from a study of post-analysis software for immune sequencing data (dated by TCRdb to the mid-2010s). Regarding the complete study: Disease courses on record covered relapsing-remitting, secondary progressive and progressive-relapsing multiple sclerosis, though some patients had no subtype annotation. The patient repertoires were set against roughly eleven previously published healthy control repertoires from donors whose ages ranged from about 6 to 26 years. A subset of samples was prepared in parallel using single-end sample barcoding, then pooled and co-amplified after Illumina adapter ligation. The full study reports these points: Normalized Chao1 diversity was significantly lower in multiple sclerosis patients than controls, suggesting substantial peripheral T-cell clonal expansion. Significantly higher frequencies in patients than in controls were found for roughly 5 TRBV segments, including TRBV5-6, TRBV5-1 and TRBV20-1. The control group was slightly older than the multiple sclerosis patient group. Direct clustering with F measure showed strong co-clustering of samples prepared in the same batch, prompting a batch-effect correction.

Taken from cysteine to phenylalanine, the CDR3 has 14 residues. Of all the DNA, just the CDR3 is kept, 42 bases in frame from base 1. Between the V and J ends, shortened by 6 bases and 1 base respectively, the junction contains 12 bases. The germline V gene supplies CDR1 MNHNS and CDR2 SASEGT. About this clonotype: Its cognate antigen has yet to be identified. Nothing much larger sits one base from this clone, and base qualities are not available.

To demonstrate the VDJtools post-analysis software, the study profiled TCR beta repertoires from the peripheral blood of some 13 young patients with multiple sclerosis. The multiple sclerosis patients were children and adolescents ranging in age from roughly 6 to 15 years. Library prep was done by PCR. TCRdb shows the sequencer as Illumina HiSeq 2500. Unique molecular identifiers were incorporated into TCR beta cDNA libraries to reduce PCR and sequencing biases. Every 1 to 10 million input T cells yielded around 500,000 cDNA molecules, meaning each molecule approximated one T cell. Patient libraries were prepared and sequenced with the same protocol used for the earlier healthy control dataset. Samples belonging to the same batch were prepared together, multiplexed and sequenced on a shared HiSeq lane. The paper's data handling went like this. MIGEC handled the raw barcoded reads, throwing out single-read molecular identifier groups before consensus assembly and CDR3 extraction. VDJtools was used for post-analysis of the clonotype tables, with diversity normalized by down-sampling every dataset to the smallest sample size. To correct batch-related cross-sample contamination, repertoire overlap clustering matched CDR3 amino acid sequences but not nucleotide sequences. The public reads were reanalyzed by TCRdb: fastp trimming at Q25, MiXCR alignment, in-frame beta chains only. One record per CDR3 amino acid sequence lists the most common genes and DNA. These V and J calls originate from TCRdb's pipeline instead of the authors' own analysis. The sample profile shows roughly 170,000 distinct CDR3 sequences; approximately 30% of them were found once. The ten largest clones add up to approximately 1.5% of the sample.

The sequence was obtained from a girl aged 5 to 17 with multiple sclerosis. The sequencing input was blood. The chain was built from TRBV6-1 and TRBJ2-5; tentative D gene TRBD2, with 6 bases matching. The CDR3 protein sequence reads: CASSVGGAQETQYF. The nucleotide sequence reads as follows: TGTGCCAGCAGCGTAGGAGGGGCCCAAGAGACCCAGTACTTC.